This T cell receptor (beta chain) was recovered during a study of response to subunit inactivated influenza vaccine. The study, taken as a whole, reports: The authors offered the suggestion that each seasonal influenza vaccination recruits few new T cells.

A single record per CDR3 protein comes from TCRdb applying MiXCR to the RT-PCR reads. Of approximately 500,000 distinct CDR3 sequences listed, over 10% are singletons. Germline CDR1 and CDR2: SEHNR and FQNEAQ (reference sequence). This CDR3 comprises 17 residues. V gave up 6 bases and J gave up 0 bases; unmatched junction bases: 12. A word on this clonotype: As yet, its antigen is unknown.

The V gene is TRBV7-9, the J gene TRBJ2-3; TRBD2 matches at 7 bases. Specimen: PBMCs from blood, collected 45 days after vaccination. This TCR derives from a man in his fifties who received an inactivated influenza vaccine. DNA for the CDR3: TGTGCCAGCAGTTCTTATTTGACTAGCAGAAGCACAGATACGCAGTATTTT. This sequence encodes CASSSYLTSRSTDTQYF.